This is a list of T cell receptor beta chains from one sample in a study of cytomegalovirus exposure and HLA in healthy donors. Here immunoSEQ multiplex PCR was the method, and the copy in TCRdb shows in-frame clones only, minus some. The data contain around 99,000 clones, around 85% of them seen just once; the ten biggest clones take up 2% to 2.5%. Source material: PBMCs. Receptors originate from a man younger than 40 in good health and CMV-seronegative. Each CDR3 is given with its conserved first and last residue. D genes are given only for firm matches. Not all rows give a size; the values are once, few, many and, for expanded clones, a class.

v_call	clone_size	j_call	d_call	cdr3_nt	cdr3_aa
TRBV7-8	-	TRBJ2-5	-	TGTGCCAGCAGACGAACCTGGAGGGGTGAAGAGACCCAGTACTTC	CASRRTWRGEETQYF
TRBV15	-	TRBJ2-3	-	TGTGCCACCAGCAGAGACAGGGAAAGCACAGATACGCAGTATTTT	CATSRDRESTDTQYF
TRBV6-5	-	TRBJ2-7	TRBD2	TGTGCCAGCAGTAAGGGACTAGCGGAGTCCTACGAGCAGTACTTC	CASSKGLAESYEQYF
TRBV30	-	TRBJ1-6	TRBD1	TGTGCCTGGAGTAACAGGGGGCTCATGGCGGCACCCCTCCACTTT	CAWSNRGLMAAPLHF
TRBV7-9	-	TRBJ1-1	TRBD1	TGTGCCAGCAGACCGACAGGGTATACTGAAGCTTTCTTT	CASRPTGYTEAFF
TRBV6-5	-	TRBJ1-2	TRBD1	TGTGCCAGCAGCCGAACGGGACAGTCGACGGGTGGCTACACCTTC	CASSRTGQSTGGYTF
TRBV5-1	-	TRBJ1-2	TRBD1	TGCGCCAGCAGCTCGTGGACAGGAAACTATGGCAGCTACACCTTC	CASSSWTGNYGSYTF
TRBV6-1	-	TRBJ1-1	-	TGTGCCAGCAGTGAAGCTTTGGGGGGGGCGATCAACACTGAAGCTTTCTTT	CASSEALGGAINTEAFF
TRBV30	-	TRBJ2-7	-	TGTGCCTGGAGTAACGGGTATCAGAACGAGCAGTACTTC	CAWSNGYQNEQYF
TRBV5-1	-	TRBJ2-2	-	TGCGCCAGCAGCCGTCAGGGTGGAGACACCGGGGAGCTGTTTTTT	CASSRQGGDTGELFF
TRBV6-1	-	TRBJ1-1	-	TGTGCCAGCACCGCTGGAAGCGGGGCAGGCACTGAAGCTTTCTTT	CASTAGSGAGTEAFF
TRBV18	-	TRBJ2-1	TRBD2	TGTGCCAGCTCACCTCCTAGCGGGGGGGCGGAAGAGCAGTTCTTC	CASSPPSGGAEEQFF
TRBV7-7	-	TRBJ2-2	-	TGTGCTAGCAGCACCGGGACTCCGAACACCGGGGAGCTGTTTTTT	CASSTGTPNTGELFF
TRBV30	-	TRBJ1-4	-	TGTGCCTGGAGTCACCCCGCGGGGAGTGAAAAACTGTTTTTT	CAWSHPAGSEKLFF
TRBV7-3	-	TRBJ1-1	-	TGTGCCAGCAGCCGCTCAGGGGAGATGAACACTGAAGCTTTCTTT	CASSRSGEMNTEAFF
TRBV7-7	-	TRBJ2-1	TRBD2	TGTGCTAGCGGTTCCGGGACTAGCCCCCTCAATGAGCAGTTCTTC	CASGSGTSPLNEQFF
TRBV29-1	-	TRBJ1-1	TRBD1	TGCAGCGCCCGGGACAGTGGGACTGAAGCTTTCTTT	CSARDSGTEAFF
TRBV19	-	TRBJ2-2	-	TGTGCCAGTAGATCGGGGTCGAACACCGGGGAGCTGTTTTTT	CASRSGSNTGELFF
TRBV19	-	TRBJ2-2	TRBD2	TGTGCCAGTAGTTCCGGGACTATGAACACCGGGGAGCTGTTTTTT	CASSSGTMNTGELFF
TRBV28	-	TRBJ1-2	-	TGTGCCAGCACTTGCAGGGACTCGTTAGCTAACTATGGCTACACCTTC	CASTCRDSLANYGYTF
TRBV18	-	TRBJ1-5	-	TGTGCCAGCTCACCCGGGATAGATCAGCCCCAGCATTTT	CASSPGIDQPQHF
TRBV6-1	-	TRBJ1-2	TRBD1	TGTGCCAGCAGTAGGGACAGGGGAGTGTATGGCTACACCTTC	CASSRDRGVYGYTF
TRBV11-2	-	TRBJ2-7	TRBD1	TGTGCCAGCAGCCAACCAACAGGGGACCCAGAGGAGCAGTACTTC	CASSQPTGDPEEQYF
TRBV6-5	few	TRBJ1-2	-	TGTGCCAGCAGTTACGCAAGGGGATATGGCTACACCTTC	CASSYARGYGYTF
TRBV11-1	-	TRBJ1-2	-	TGTGCCAGCAGCCATGAGGGCTATGGCTACACCTTC	CASSHEGYGYTF
TRBV27	once	TRBJ1-2	-	TGTGCCAGCAGCTTAATGACGGGGGGGGATGGCTACACCTTC	CASSLMTGGDGYTF
TRBV27	-	TRBJ2-7	TRBD2	TGTGCCAGCAGTTTTTCACTAGCGGCCTACGAGCAGTACTTC	CASSFSLAAYEQYF
TRBV6-5	-	TRBJ2-5	-	TGTGCCAGCAGTTACTCGGGGCAGCCAAGGGCCCAGTACTTC	CASSYSGQPRAQYF
TRBV9	-	TRBJ2-1	TRBD2	TGTGCCAGCAGCGCGCCCCTTAGCGGGGATAACAATGAGCAGTTCTTC	CASSAPLSGDNNEQFF
TRBV5-1	-	TRBJ1-2	-	TGCGCCAGCAGCCCTAGGACTGACGATGGCTACACCTTC	CASSPRTDDGYTF
TRBV28	few	TRBJ2-3	-	TGTGCCAGCAGTTTAGTCAGGGCCACAGATACGCAGTATTTT	CASSLVRATDTQYF
TRBV7-3	-	TRBJ2-2	-	TGTGCCAGCAGCCCGCAGGGAATGCGGGAGCTGTTTTTT	CASSPQGMRELFF
TRBV2	-	TRBJ1-1	TRBD1	TGTGCCAGCAGGGACAGGTTAGAAGCTTTCTTT	CASRDRLEAFF
TRBV7-9	-	TRBJ2-1	TRBD2	TGTGCCAGCAGCCGATATAGCGGGGGGTCCTACAATGAGCAGTTCTTC	CASSRYSGGSYNEQFF
TRBV5-4	-	TRBJ1-1	TRBD1	TGTGCCAGCAGCAATCCGGGACAGGGGAACACTGAAGCTTTCTTT	CASSNPGQGNTEAFF
TRBV5-4	-	TRBJ2-7	TRBD2	TGTGCCAGCAGCAAATCGACTAGCGGGAGGGCCTACGAGCAGTACTTC	CASSKSTSGRAYEQYF
TRBV5-1	-	TRBJ1-2	-	TGCGCCAGCAGCCCTTCTGGGGGGGCCTATGGCTACACCTTC	CASSPSGGAYGYTF
TRBV5-4	-	TRBJ2-1	TRBD2	TGTGCCAGCAGCTTCACTAGCGGGATGTGGAATGAGCAGTTCTTC	CASSFTSGMWNEQFF
TRBV10-1	few	TRBJ2-7	-	TGCGCCAGCAGCAGACAGGTAGGCTACGAGCAGTACTTC	CASSRQVGYEQYF
TRBV5-1	-	TRBJ2-7	TRBD1	TGCGCCAGCGGGAAGGGGACAGTCCCCTACGAGCAGTACTTC	CASGKGTVPYEQYF
TRBV9	-	TRBJ2-7	TRBD2	TGTGCCAGCAGCGTAGGGGCTAGCGGAACCTACGAGCAGTACTTC	CASSVGASGTYEQYF
TRBV7-9	once	TRBJ2-3	-	TGTGCCAGCAGCGGGGGCCACACAGATACGCAGTATTTT	CASSGGHTDTQYF
TRBV6-1	few	TRBJ2-3	-	TGTGCCAGCAGTGAAGGGGAGGAGGCAGATACGCAGTATTTT	CASSEGEEADTQYF
TRBV21-1	-	TRBJ2-7	-	TGTGCCAGCAGCTCTACACGGACTAGCGGGGACTACGAGCAGTACTTC	CASSSTRTSGDYEQYF
TRBV7-9	-	TRBJ2-1	-	TGTGCCAGCAGCTTAGGAGGGTTTAGCGATGAGCAGTTCTTC	CASSLGGFSDEQFF
TRBV4-2	-	TRBJ1-2	TRBD1	TGTGCCAGCAGTTTGATGCTCGGGACAGCTGATTATGGCTACACCTTC	CASSLMLGTADYGYTF
TRBV4-1	-	TRBJ2-1	-	TGCGCCAGCAGCCAAGATCCCCTAGCTAGCTCCTACAATGAGCAGTTCTTC	CASSQDPLASSYNEQFF
TRBV7-3	-	TRBJ2-3	TRBD2	TGTGCCAGCAGCTCCGGGACTAGCGCTACGCAGTATTTT	CASSSGTSATQYF
TRBV27	-	TRBJ2-1	TRBD2	TGTGCCAGCAGTTCGGGACTAGGGAGTTGGAATGAGCAGTTCTTC	CASSSGLGSWNEQFF